This paragraph reports one T cell receptor (beta chain). The germline gives CDR1 SGDLS, CDR2 YYNGEE. The CDR3 consists of 16 residues. The ends lost 3 bases at V and 3 bases at J; junction bases unmatched: 5. The data were taken from a study of blood T cell repertoires in COVID-19. At the level of the study: From the United States, Italy and Spain came samples of acute and convalescent COVID-19. T cells, B-cell-depleted T cells, or PBMCs provided the cDNA or gDNA that served as material.

Authors' processing steps: The authors estimated nucleated cell counts from reference gene primer amplification. The repertoire was sequenced with immunoSEQ multiplex PCR; TCRdb's copy has only in-frame clones and lacks some. V, J and clone size are taken as reported in that table, and D and trimming were inferred from the DNA itself. The sample has roughly 140,000 clones, more than 65% seen once. This clonotype originated in a man aged 55-75 years with active or convalescent COVID-19. The sequenced sample was peripheral blood. The gene calls are TRBV9 and TRBJ2-3, with 12 bases that match TRBD1. In nucleotides, the CDR3 is TGTGCCAGCAGCGGGGGACAGGGGGCCGGGACAGATACGCAGTATTTT. Translated, it gives CASSGGQGAGTDTQYF.